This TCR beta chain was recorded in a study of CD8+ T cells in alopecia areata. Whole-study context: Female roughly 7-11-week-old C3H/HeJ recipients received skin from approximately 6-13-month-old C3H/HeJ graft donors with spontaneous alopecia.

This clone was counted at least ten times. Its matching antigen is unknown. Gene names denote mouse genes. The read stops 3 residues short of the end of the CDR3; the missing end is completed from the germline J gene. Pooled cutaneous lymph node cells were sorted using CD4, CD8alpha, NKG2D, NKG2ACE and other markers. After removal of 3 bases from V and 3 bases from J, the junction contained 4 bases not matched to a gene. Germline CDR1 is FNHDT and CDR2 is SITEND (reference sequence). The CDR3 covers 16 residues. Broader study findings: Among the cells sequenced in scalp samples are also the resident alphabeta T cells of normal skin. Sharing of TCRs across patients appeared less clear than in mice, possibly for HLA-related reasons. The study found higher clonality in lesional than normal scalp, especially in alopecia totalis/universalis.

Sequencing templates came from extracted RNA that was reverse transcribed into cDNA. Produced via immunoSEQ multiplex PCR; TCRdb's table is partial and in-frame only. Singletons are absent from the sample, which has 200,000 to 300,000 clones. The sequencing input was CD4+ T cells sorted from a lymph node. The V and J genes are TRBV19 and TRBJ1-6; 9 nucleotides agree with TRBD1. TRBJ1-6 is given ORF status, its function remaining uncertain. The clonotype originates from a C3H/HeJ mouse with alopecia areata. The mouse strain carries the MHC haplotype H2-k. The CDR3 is CASSSGTGSYNSPLYF. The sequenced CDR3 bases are TGTGCCAGCAGTAGTGGGACAGGGAGCTATAATTCGCCC.